The rows below give T cell receptor beta chains drawn from one sample of a study of T cells in Graves' hyperthyroidism and ophthalmopathy. A single record per CDR3 protein comes from TCRdb applying MiXCR to the multiplex PCR reads. The table has some 720,000 distinct CDR3 sequences, around 17% seen once. Sample: blood. These receptors were taken from a man aged 18 to 30 with Graves' hyperthyroidism. Each CDR3 is given with its conserved first and last residue. Only part of the rows carry a size: once, few, many, or a class if the clone is expanded.

v_call clone_size cdr3_length cdr3_aa
TRBV6-1 many 17 CASSPSSGLRVGETQYF
TRBV27 . 16 CASSTRQGLSNQPQHF
TRBV27 few 15 CASSLLAGGVGELFF
TRBV12-3/TRBV12-4 . 20 CASSSGTGDYLAPEEYGYTF
TRBV6-5 many 15 CASSYGGTVNYGYTF
TRBV9 many 12 CASSVVGQPQHF
TRBV29-1 . 13 CSVNRVGHNEQFF
TRBV20-1 many 11 CSASSGTEQFF
TRBV27 . 17 CTSGARGAGEAKNIQYF
TRBV3-1 many 16 CASSHLTGTGKDEQFF
TRBV28 many 15 CASSPRLAGTHEQYF
TRBV18 many 15 CASSPLDGPSETQYF
TRBV24-1 few 15 CATSGGQDRSYEQYF
TRBV7-3 . 17 CASSLGTGVTSGNEQFF
TRBV12-3/TRBV12-4 few 13 CASSFGYTYEQYF
TRBV6-1 many 15 CASTKDRSSYNEQFF
TRBV20-1 . 13 CSARDVSSYEQYF
TRBV12-3/TRBV12-4 many 13 CASRQGVNEKLFF
TRBV30 few 16 CAWSVKRGSNTGELFF
TRBV10-1 . 13 CASSGTSWDEQFF
TRBV12-5 many 11 CASGLGTEAFF
TRBV2 . 13 CASMNRRDGEQFF
TRBV15 . 15 CATSRGDRGPDTQYF
TRBV3-1 many 14 CASSRGRGRETQYF
TRBV5-1 . 14 CASSATGGSLEQYF
TRBV28 few 11 CASSFKYVQHF
TRBV6-2/TRBV6-3 few 16 CASSYQGGSGANVLTF
TRBV20-1 . 14 CSASRSGAAGELFF
TRBV2 . 14 CASSELQDYTEAFF
TRBV12-3/TRBV12-4 . 14 CASTLTGGGEGYTF
TRBV19 few 12 CASSRPTDTQYF
TRBV11-3 . 14 CASSFVQPTGELFF
TRBV20-1 few 12 CSANPTNTEAFF
TRBV7-3 once 15 CASSLGLAGDETQYF
TRBV7-2 . 15 CASSLDPRGGNEQFF
TRBV12-3/TRBV12-4 few 13 CASSSGRINEQFF
TRBV12-3/TRBV12-4 few 13 CASSAGTFNGYTF
TRBV10-3 . 13 CAISLTGGKEQHF
TRBV5-1 . 17 CASSLTGFSRWNTEAFF
TRBV19 . 15 CATERTSGGTGELFF
TRBV7-3 few 13 CASSQTVGQTQYF
TRBV24-1 few 16 CATSDSNSGRWDEQFF
TRBV20-1 few 14 CSAGLGPSGEKLFF